This TCR beta chain comes out of a study of T cell responses to AZD1222 COVID-19 vaccine. The wider study: Pooling was applied to second doses at about 4 or about 12 weeks.

Regarding the study as a whole: Vaccine-associated CD4 TCRs spanned spike, dominant at 160-218 and 743-854. AZD1222 recipients seropositive at baseline numbered only six or seven. The sample set comprised mostly white British donors with more females, and clonal diversity was possibly underestimated.

Sequencing used immunoSEQ multiplex PCR; TCRdb keeps in-frame clones, though not all of them. The data contain some 120,000 clones, more than 85% of them seen just once; the ten biggest clones take up 2.5% to 3%. Comments on this clone: Its antigen is not known.

This CDR3 spans 15 amino acids. Germline CDR1 reads SGHTA; CDR2 reads FQGTGA. The V end was cut by 3 bases, the J end by 8 bases, with 17 bases between. The gene calls are TRBV7-3 and TRBJ2-1; D is uncertain. Sequencing used peripheral blood, obtained on day 0 of AZD1222 vaccination. The clonotype comes from an adult in good health. CDR3 nucleotides: TGTGCCAGCAGCTTCCTTATTGACGGCGATGATGAGCAGTTCTTC. Its translation: CASSFLIDGDDEQFF.